This T cell receptor (beta chain) was sequenced for a study of shared T cell receptors in the human thymus. Germline CDR1 LNHDA, CDR2 SQIVND (reference sequence). This CDR3 is 14 amino acids long. The V gene end was trimmed by 7 bases and the J gene end by 6 bases; junction bases not matched to a gene: 6. The assay was immunoSEQ multiplex PCR, and TCRdb's table has in-frame clones only and misses some. The sample has over 450,000 clones, about four fifths seen once; the top ten hold about 0.012%. These data were also reused for a study on human thymus T cells. In that study: Corrective heart surgery yielded the resections from which the thymus tissue came.

Sequenced sample: thymocytes. The rearrangement joins TRBV19 to TRBJ1-4; 9 bases map to TRBD1. This sequence was found in a boy under three years old with a congenital heart defect. The CDR3 nucleotides are TGTGCCAGTACCCCGGGACAGGGCCATGAAAAACTGTTTTTT. This gives the protein CASTPGQGHEKLFF.